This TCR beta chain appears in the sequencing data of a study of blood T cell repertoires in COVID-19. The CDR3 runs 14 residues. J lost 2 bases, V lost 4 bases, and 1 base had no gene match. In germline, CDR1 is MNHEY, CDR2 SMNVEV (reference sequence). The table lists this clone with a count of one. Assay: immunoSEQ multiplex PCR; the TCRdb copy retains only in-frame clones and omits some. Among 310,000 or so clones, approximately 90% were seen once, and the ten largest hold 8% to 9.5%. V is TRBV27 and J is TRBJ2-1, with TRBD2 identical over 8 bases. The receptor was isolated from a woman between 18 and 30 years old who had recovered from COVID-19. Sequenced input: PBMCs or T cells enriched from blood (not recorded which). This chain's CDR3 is CASSSGLAYNEQFF. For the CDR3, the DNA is TGTGCCAGCAGTTCGGGACTAGCCTACAATGAGCAGTTCTTC.